The TCR beta chain described here comes from a study of a mutant IDH1 vaccine in newly diagnosed glioma. Study-level information: First vaccine doses came 4-6 weeks after radiotherapy alone, or with temozolomide cycles. At week 35 came visit V12, and visit V13 followed at week 47. Most patients had received both radiotherapy and temozolomide, the prior options being radiotherapy, temozolomide, or both. Study outcomes and limitations: Detectable vaccine-induced immune responses arose in 93.3% of patients.

Assay used: immunoSEQ multiplex PCR; TCRdb lists only in-frame clones, some missing. Here the sample spans tens of thousands of clones, about 74% being singletons. The V gene's germline CDR1 is SQVTM and CDR2 ANQGSEA. There are 11 residues in the CDR3. V was shortened by 6 bases and J by 6 bases, with 11 bases between the two germline ends. A remark on this clone: Its antigen is currently unknown.

Time point described: week 35, safety follow-up. Every vaccine dose comprised 300 ug of mutant IDH1 20-mer peptide plus topical imiquimod. Sequences were derived from PBMCs, sampled from a glioma patient whose treatment included an IDH1 peptide vaccine. V and J are TRBV29-1 and TRBJ1-1; D not certain. This sequence was found in a man aged 45-65 years with glioma. CDR3 coding DNA: TGCAGCGTCCGCTTGGCCCCTGAAGCTTTCTTT. Translating it yields CSVRLAPEAFF.